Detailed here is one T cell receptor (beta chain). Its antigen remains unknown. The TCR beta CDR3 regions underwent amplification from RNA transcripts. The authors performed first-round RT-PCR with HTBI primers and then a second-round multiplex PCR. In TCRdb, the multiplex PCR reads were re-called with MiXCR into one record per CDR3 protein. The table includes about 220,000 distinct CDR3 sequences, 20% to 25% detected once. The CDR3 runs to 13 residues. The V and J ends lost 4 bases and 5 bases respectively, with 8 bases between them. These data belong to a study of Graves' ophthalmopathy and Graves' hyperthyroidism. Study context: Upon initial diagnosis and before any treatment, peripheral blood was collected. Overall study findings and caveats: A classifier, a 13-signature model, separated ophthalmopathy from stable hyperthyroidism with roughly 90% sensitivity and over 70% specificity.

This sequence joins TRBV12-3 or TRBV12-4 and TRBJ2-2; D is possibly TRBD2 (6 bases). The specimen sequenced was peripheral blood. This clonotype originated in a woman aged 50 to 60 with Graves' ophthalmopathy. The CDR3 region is CASSSRGTGELFF. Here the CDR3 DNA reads TGTGCCAGCAGTTCGCGGGGAACCGGGGAGCTGTTTTTT.